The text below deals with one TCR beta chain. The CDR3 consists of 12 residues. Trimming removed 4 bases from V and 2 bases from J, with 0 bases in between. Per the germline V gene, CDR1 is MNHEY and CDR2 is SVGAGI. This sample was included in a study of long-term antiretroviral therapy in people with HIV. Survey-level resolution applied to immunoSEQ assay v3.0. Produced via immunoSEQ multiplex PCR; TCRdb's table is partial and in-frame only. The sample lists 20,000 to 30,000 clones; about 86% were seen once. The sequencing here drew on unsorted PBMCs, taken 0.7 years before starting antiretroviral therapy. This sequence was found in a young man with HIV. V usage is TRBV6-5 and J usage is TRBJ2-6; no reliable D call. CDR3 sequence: CASSSGANVLTF. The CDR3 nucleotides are TGTGCCAGCAGTTCTGGGGCCAACGTCCTGACTTTC.